Below are 16 T cell receptor beta chains sequenced from a single sample in a study of blood T cell repertoires in COVID-19 (TCRdb year 2020). Library preparation used the immunoSEQ multiplex PCR assay. TCRdb took this table from immuneACCESS and kept in-frame rearrangements with V and J called. Such tables lack part of the clones; where checked against another copy, unresolved V genes explain under half of the gap, and the rest is unexplained. The sample profile shows approximately 200,000 clones; 85% to 90% of them were found once. The leading ten clones occupy roughly 6.2% of the sample. The sequenced sample was peripheral blood. The source of these receptors is a man aged 55 to 70 who had recovered from COVID-19.

The chain combines TRBV28 with TRBJ1-1; TRBD1 matches at 9 bases. The length of the CDR3 is 13 residues. V was clipped by 8 bases and J by 9 bases; unmatched bases: 10. CDR1 MDHEN and CDR2 SYDVKM come from the germline V gene. The CDR3 loop reads CASRDGGTGKAFF. CDR3 in DNA: TGTGCCAGCCGAGATGGGGGGACAGGGAAAGCTTTCTTT.

This chain connects TRBV5-1 to TRBJ1-2; maybe TRBD1 (5 bases). CDR3 length equals 14 residues. Germline loops: CDR1 SGHRS, CDR2 YFSETQ. Trimming took off 1 base at V and 6 bases at J, with 13 bases between the two ends. Written as DNA, the CDR3 is TGCGCCAGCAGCTTGCAATCAGGGTACGATGGCTACACCTTC. As protein: CASSLQSGYDGYTF.

This rearrangement joins TRBV6-5 to TRBJ1-5; weak D call: TRBD1 (5 bases). Trimming took off 6 bases at V and 2 bases at J, with 14 bases between the two ends. Germline V gives CDR1 MNHEY, CDR2 SVGAGI. The CDR3 runs to 15 residues. CDR3 protein: CASSSRDWGNQPQHF. The CDR3 DNA is TGTGCCAGCAGCTCCAGGGACTGGGGCAATCAGCCCCAGCATTTT.

There are a few counts of this clone. CDR3 protein: CASSLAGSPSPLHF. The CDR3 region has the DNA TGTGCCAGCAGCTTGGCAGGCAGTCCCTCACCCCTCCACTTT. This chain uses TRBV5-4 with TRBJ1-6; D remains ambiguous. V was trimmed by 0 bases and J by 10 bases, leaving 11 bases between them. The CDR3 contains 14 residues. Germline V CDR1 and CDR2: SGHNT, YYREEE (reference sequence).

The V call is TRBV30, the J call TRBJ2-7; perhaps TRBD2 as D (5 bases). The V gene's germline CDR1 is GTSNPN and CDR2 SVGIG (reference sequence). V shed 2 bases and J shed 7 bases, with 21 bases lying between them. This CDR3 has 15 residues. The CDR3 loop reads CAWSRLPPPSGEQYF. In nucleotides, the CDR3 is TGTGCCTGGAGTCGTCTCCCTCCCCCTTCGGGGGAGCAGTACTTC. The full variable domain, with the rest looked up from reference TRBV30 and TRBJ2-7, is SQTIHQWPATLVQPVGSPLSLECTVEGTSNPNLYWYRQAAGRGLQLLFYSVGIGQISSEVPQNLSASRPQDRQFILSSKKLLLSDSGFYLCAWSRLPPPSGEQYFGPGTRLTVT.

This clone was seen more than once but under ten times. This sequence joins TRBV7-2 and TRBJ1-5; weak D call: TRBD1 (5 bases). From germline, CDR1 is SGHTA and CDR2 FQGNSA. Trimming took off 1 base at V and 4 bases at J, with 11 bases between the two ends. CDR3 size: 15 residues. The chain's CDR3 is CASSLGGSQNQPQHF. The CDR3 DNA is TGTGCCAGCAGCTTAGGGGGCTCGCAGAATCAGCCCCAGCATTTT.

Written as DNA, the CDR3 is TGTGCCAGTACCCCGCCAGGCCGCACAGATACGCAGTATTTT. Translation gives CASTPPGRTDTQYF. The chain links TRBV19 to TRBJ2-3; the D is unclear. The germline V gene has CDR1 LNHDA and CDR2 SQIVND (reference sequence). V lost 7 bases and J 1 base, leaving 12 bases between the germline ends. The CDR3 contains 14 residues.

The rearrangement joins TRBV28 to TRBJ2-1; the match to TRBD1 covers 9 bases. CDR3 length: 15 amino acids. CDR1 is MDHEN, CDR2 SYDVKM, per germline. J gave up 7 bases and V 2 bases, and 6 bases lay outside the gene matches. CDR3 sequence reads: CASSLTGGQENEQFF. For the CDR3, the DNA is TGTGCCAGCAGTTTAACAGGGGGCCAAGAAAATGAGCAGTTCTTC.

The chain combines TRBV5-5 with TRBJ2-5; 9 bases line up with TRBD1. V trimming: 4 bases; J trimming: 5 bases; junction bases outside the gene matches: 12. The CDR3 is 16 amino acids. Germline V gene lookup returns CDR1 SGHKS and CDR2 YYEKEE (reference sequence). The CDR3 spells CASSPRTGASTETQYF. For the CDR3, the DNA is TGTGCCAGCAGCCCCCGGACAGGGGCTAGTACGGAGACCCAGTACTTC.

The chain has TRBV4-1 and TRBJ2-3; 8 bases match TRBD2. With 5 bases clipped from V and 0 bases from J, the junction kept 13 bases outside the gene matches. This CDR3 has 18 residues. Germline V CDR1 and CDR2: MGHRA, YSYEKL. CDR3 sequence reads: CASSGSGGISASTDTQYF. In DNA, the CDR3 is TGCGCCAGCAGCGGGAGCGGGGGAATTAGCGCTAGCACAGATACGCAGTATTTT.

This rearrangement joins TRBV2 to TRBJ2-7; D perhaps matches TRBD2 (6 bases). The V and J ends lost 7 bases and 3 bases respectively, with 13 bases between them. This CDR3 has 13 residues. The V gene's germline CDR1 is SNHLY and CDR2 FYNNEI. The DNA for the CDR3 is TGTGCCAGCACAGGCGGGGAGCACTACGAGCAGTACTTC. It translates to CASTGGEHYEQYF. Drawing the rest from reference TRBV2 and TRBJ2-7, the complete variable domain is EPEVTQTPSHQVTQMGQEVILRCVPISNHLYFYWYRQILGQKVEFLVSFYNNEISEKSEIFDDQFSVERPDGSNFTLKIRSTKLEDSAMYFCASTGGEHYEQYFGPGTRLTVT.

The chain uses TRBV28 and TRBJ2-2, with a tentative D call TRBD1 (5 bases). Germline V lookup: CDR1 MDHEN, CDR2 SYDVKM. Between the trimmed V and J ends, which lost 3 bases and 5 bases, there was a span of 16 bases. The CDR3 is 16 amino acids. As DNA, the CDR3 is TGTGCCAGCAGTTTGCTGGTGTCAGGGCGAACCGGGGAGCTGTTTTTT. Protein: CASSLLVSGRTGELFF.

CDR3 DNA sequence: TGTGCCACCAGCAGAGCCCCGGGGGCGCGGGGGTACGAGCAGTACTTC. Protein sequence: CATSRAPGARGYEQYF. V usage is TRBV15 and J usage is TRBJ2-7, with a weak D call TRBD2 (7 bases). Deletions cut 1 base from V and 4 bases from J, with 17 bases between. The CDR3 extends over 16 amino acids. Per germline, CDR1 LNHNV and CDR2 YYDKDF (reference sequence).

CDR3 nucleotides: TGTGCCAGCAGTGGACAGGGGGATCGAGATTCACCCCTCCACTTT. Amino acids: CASSGQGDRDSPLHF. V gene TRBV25-1 combines with J gene TRBJ1-6, with 9 bases that match TRBD1. The V gene end was trimmed by 4 bases and the J gene end by 8 bases; junction bases not matched to a gene: 6. Looked up from germline, CDR1 is MGHDK and CDR2 is SYGVNS. This CDR3 is 15 amino acids long.

The chain has TRBV5-4 and TRBJ2-6, with TRBD1 matching over 7 bases. The CDR3 runs 18 residues. The germline gives CDR1 SGHNT, CDR2 YYREEE (reference sequence). The trim removed 3 bases at V and 2 bases at J, leaving 11 bases unmatched. The chain's CDR3 is CASSSRPIQGTGANVLTF. The CDR3 DNA sequence: TGTGCCAGCAGCTCACGCCCTATACAGGGGACTGGGGCCAACGTCCTGACTTTC.

This chain joins TRBV6-4 and TRBJ2-3; maybe TRBD1 (6 bases). CDR1 is MRHNA and CDR2 is SNTAGT in the germline V gene. There are 14 residues in the CDR3. V was shortened by 4 bases and J by 2 bases, with 10 bases between the two germline ends. The CDR3 loop reads CASSAGAYTDTQYF. For the CDR3, the DNA is TGTGCCAGCAGTGCAGGGGCGTACACAGATACGCAGTATTTT.